Given below is one TCR beta chain in context. Its antigen is unknown. Produced via immunoSEQ multiplex PCR; TCRdb's table is partial and in-frame only. The sample records 200,000 or so clones, almost 95% being singletons. This sample is drawn from a study of T cell responses to AZD1222 COVID-19 vaccine. Study results and limitations: Unmutated variant regions are reportedly targeted by nearly half of spike-specific TCRs. White British ancestry dominated among donors, who included more females, and clonal diversity was possibly underestimated. No repertoire was sampled before or during the peak T cell response, only after it. Seropositivity was recorded at baseline in only a handful of AZD1222 recipients.

This CDR3 has 14 amino acids. CDR1 and CDR2 from the germline V gene are GTSNPN and SVGIG (reference sequence). V dropped 4 bases and J dropped 0 bases, with 13 bases sitting between them. The sample here was peripheral blood, taken on day 0 of AZD1222 vaccination. The chain employs TRBV30 and TRBJ2-7; D gene unclear. This clonotype originated in an adult in good health. CDR3 nucleotide sequence: TGTGCCTGGAACATGTACGGAACCTCCTACGAGCAGTACTTC. Its protein is CAWNMYGTSYEQYF.